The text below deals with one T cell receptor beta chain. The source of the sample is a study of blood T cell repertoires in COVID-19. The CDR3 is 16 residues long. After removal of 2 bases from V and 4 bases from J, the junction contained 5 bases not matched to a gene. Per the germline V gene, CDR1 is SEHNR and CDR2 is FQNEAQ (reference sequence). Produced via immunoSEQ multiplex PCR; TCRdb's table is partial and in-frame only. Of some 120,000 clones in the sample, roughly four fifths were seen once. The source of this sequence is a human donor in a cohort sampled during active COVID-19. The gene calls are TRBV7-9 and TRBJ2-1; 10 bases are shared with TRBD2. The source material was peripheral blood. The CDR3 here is CASSLSGGASYNEQFF. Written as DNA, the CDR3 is TGTGCCAGCAGCTTAAGCGGGGGGGCCTCTTACAATGAGCAGTTCTTC.